The 10 T cell receptor beta chains below all came from one sample that was sequenced in a study of cytomegalovirus exposure and HLA in healthy donors. PCR involved 60 Vbeta and 13 Jbeta primers. Produced via immunoSEQ multiplex PCR; TCRdb's table is partial and in-frame only. This table has roughly 140,000 clones, around 80% appearing once. Material for sequencing was PBMCs. The source of these receptors is an older woman in good health and CMV-seropositive.

V usage is TRBV6-1 and J usage is TRBJ2-7; 8 nucleotides agree with TRBD1. CDR1 and CDR2 from the germline V gene are MNHNS and SASEGT. V lost 5 bases to trimming and J lost 4 bases; unmatched junction nucleotides: 4. There are 13 residues in the CDR3. The CDR3 DNA is TGTGCCAGCAGTCGGACAGGGAATTACGAGCAGTACTTC. This gives the protein CASSRTGNYEQYF.

J is TRBJ2-1 and V is TRBV5-6, with 14 positions matching TRBD2. J was trimmed by 8 bases and V by 3 bases; bases with no gene match: 7. The CDR3 consists of 16 residues. Germline V CDR1 and CDR2: SGHDT, YYEEEE. This CDR3 is CASSWGLAGEGYEQFF. In DNA, the CDR3 is TGTGCCAGCAGCTGGGGACTAGCGGGAGAGGGCTATGAGCAGTTCTTC.

This clone was seen more than once but under ten times. The chain combines TRBV7-2 with TRBJ1-2; TRBD1 matches 10 bases. The CDR3 extends over 15 amino acids. The V gene's germline CDR1 is SGHTA and CDR2 FQGNSA. Trimming took 5 bases from V and 7 from J; bases not matched to a gene: 10. The CDR3: CASSKTGGSRGGYTF. The CDR3 nucleotides read TGTGCCAGCAGCAAGACAGGGGGCTCGAGAGGTGGCTACACCTTC.

The chain uses TRBV28 and TRBJ2-1; D ambiguous. Germline lookup yields CDR1 MDHEN and CDR2 SYDVKM. The length of the CDR3 is 9 residues. Deletions cut 11 bases from V and 8 bases from J, with 7 bases between. The CDR3: CAGADEQFF. The DNA of the CDR3 is TGTGCCGGAGCTGATGAGCAGTTCTTC.

This chain uses TRBV15 with TRBJ2-1; weak D call: TRBD2 (6 bases). The CDR3 has 15 residues. The germline gives CDR1 LNHNV, CDR2 YYDKDF (reference sequence). The V gene lost 0 bases and the J gene lost 1 base, with 7 bases spanning the gap. Here the CDR3 DNA reads TGTGCCACCAGCAGAGATGGGGGGTCCTACAATGAGCAGTTCTTC. This sequence encodes CATSRDGGSYNEQFF.

The chain uses TRBV28 and TRBJ1-5, with D tentatively TRBD1 (6 bases). Per germline, CDR1 MDHEN and CDR2 SYDVKM. The length of the CDR3 is 16 residues. The V gene lost 3 bases and the J gene lost 6 bases, with 18 bases spanning the gap. CDR3 protein: CASSLGSQGTVQPQHF. The CDR3 nucleotides read TGTGCCAGCAGTTTGGGATCACAGGGAACTGTTCAGCCCCAGCATTTT.

This rearrangement joins TRBV7-2 to TRBJ2-7; tentative D call: TRBD1 (6 bases). The ends were cut back, 2 bases at V and 4 bases at J, with 9 bases in the middle. The CDR3 runs to 13 residues. Germline lookup yields CDR1 SGHTA and CDR2 FQGNSA. For the CDR3, the DNA is TGTGCCAGCAGCTTACCCCAGGGGTACGAGCAGTACTTC. Protein sequence: CASSLPQGYEQYF.

In DNA form, the CDR3 reads TGTGCCAGCAGCTTTGGGACAGTCAATGAAAAACTGTTTTTT. It codes for CASSFGTVNEKLFF. The rearrangement joins TRBV11-3 to TRBJ1-4, with 7 bases fitting TRBD1. V was pared by 3 bases and J by 5 bases, with 3 bases of the junction left unmatched. CDR1 SGHNT and CDR2 YENEEA come from the germline V gene. CDR3 size: 14 residues.

The chain uses TRBV5-1 and TRBJ2-5, with a possible D match to TRBD1 (5 bases). Looked up from germline, CDR1 is SGHRS and CDR2 is YFSETQ. The CDR3 loop spans 14 amino acids. With 1 base removed from V and 1 base from J, the gap between germline ends came to 8 bases. This chain's CDR3 is CASSLSGAQETQYF. The CDR3, as DNA: TGCGCCAGCAGCTTGAGTGGGGCCCAAGAGACCCAGTACTTC.

The rearrangement links TRBV6-1 to TRBJ2-5, with D unresolved. V gave up 3 bases and J gave up 5 bases, with 13 bases separating them. This CDR3 has 14 amino acids. The V gene's germline CDR1 is MNHNS and CDR2 SASEGT. The CDR3 nucleotides are TGTGCCAGCAGTGACCAATTACCACGGGAGACCCAGTACTTC. Protein sequence: CASSDQLPRETQYF.